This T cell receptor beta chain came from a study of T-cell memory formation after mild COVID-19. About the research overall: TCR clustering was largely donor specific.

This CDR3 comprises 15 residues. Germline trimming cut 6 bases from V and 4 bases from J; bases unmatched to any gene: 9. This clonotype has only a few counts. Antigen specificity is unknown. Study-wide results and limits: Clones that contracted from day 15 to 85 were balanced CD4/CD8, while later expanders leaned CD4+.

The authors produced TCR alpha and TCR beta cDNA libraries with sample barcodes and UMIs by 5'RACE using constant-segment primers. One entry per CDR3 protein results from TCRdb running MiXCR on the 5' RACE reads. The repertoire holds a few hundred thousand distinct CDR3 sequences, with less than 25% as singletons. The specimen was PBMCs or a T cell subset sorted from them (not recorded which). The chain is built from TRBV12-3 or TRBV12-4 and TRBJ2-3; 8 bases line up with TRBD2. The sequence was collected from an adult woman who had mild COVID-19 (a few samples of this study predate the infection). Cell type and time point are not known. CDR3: CASRGTAGVADTQYF. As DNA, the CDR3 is TGTGCCAGCAGGGGCACAGCGGGGGTGGCAGATACGCAGTATTTT.